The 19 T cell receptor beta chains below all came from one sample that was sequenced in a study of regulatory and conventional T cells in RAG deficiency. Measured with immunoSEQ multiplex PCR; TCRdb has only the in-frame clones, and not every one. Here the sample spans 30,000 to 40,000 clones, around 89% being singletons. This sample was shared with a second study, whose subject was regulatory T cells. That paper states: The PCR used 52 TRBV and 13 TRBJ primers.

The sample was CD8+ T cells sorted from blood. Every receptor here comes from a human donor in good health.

This CDR3 reads CASSRGLAVEQFF. The DNA of the CDR3 is TGTGCCAGTAGTAGGGGGCTAGCGGTGGAGCAGTTCTTC. This sequence joins TRBV19 and TRBJ2-1, with a tentative D call TRBD2 (7 bases). The germline V gene encodes CDR1 LNHDA and CDR2 SQIVND (reference sequence). Trimming cost V 4 bases and J 10 bases, with 14 bases left between them. The CDR3 spans 13 residues.

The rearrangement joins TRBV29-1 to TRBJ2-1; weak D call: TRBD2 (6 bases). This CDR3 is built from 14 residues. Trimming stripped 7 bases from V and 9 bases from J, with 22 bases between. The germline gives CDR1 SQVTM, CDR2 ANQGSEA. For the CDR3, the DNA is TGCAGCGCCCCTTCGGGAGAACACAACATTGAGCAGTTCTTC. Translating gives CSAPSGEHNIEQFF.

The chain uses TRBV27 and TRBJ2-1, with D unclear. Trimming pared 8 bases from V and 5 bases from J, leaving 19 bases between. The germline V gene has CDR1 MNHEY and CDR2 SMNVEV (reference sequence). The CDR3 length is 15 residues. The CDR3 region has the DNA TGTGCCAGCGGATACTTTGGGCCAGCAAACAATGAGCAGTTCTTC. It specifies CASGYFGPANNEQFF.

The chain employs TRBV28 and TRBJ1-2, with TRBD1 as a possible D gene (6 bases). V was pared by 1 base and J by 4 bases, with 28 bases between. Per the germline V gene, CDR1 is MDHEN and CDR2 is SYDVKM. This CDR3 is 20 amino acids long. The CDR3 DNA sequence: TGTGCCAGCAGTTTATTCCACACCTCCCTTATACAGGGTTTGAGCTATGGCTACACCTTC. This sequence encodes CASSLFHTSLIQGLSYGYTF.

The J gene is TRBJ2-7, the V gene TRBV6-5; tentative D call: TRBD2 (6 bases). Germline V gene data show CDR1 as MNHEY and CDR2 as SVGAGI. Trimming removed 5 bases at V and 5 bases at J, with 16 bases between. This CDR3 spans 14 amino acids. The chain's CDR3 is CASSNGGETNEQYF. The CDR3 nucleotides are TGTGCCAGCAGTAACGGGGGAGAAACCAACGAGCAGTACTTC.

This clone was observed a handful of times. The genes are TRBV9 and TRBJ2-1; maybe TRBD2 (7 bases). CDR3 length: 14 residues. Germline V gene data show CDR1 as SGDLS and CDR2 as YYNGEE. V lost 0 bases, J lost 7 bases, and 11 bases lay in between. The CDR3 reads CASSVGGGRNEQFF. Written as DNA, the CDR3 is TGTGCCAGCAGCGTAGGGGGGGGCCGGAATGAGCAGTTCTTC.

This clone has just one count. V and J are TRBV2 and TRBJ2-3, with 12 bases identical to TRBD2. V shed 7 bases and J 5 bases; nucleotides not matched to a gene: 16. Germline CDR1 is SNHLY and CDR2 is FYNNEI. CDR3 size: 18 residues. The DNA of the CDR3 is TGTGCCAGCACACGGGCTAGCGGGGGGGCTAGTTCCAGAGATACGCAGTATTTT. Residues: CASTRASGGASSRDTQYF.

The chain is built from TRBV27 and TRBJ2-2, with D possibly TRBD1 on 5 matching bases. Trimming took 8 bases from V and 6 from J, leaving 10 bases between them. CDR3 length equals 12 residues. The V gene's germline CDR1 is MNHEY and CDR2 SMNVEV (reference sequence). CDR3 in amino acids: CASQGDSGELFF. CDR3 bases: TGTGCCAGCCAAGGGGATTCCGGGGAGCTGTTTTTT.

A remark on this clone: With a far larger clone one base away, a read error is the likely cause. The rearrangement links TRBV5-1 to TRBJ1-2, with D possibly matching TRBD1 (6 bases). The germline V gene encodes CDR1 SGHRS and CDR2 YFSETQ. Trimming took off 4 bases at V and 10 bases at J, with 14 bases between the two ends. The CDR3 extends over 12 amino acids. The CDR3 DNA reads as TGCGCCAGCAGCGCACAGGGTTCTGACTACACCTTC. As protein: CASSAQGSDYTF.

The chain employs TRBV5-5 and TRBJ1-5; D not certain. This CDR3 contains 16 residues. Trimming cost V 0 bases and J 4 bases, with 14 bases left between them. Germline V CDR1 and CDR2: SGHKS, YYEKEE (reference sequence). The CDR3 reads CASSLDFRSGNQPQHF. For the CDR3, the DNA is TGTGCCAGCAGCTTGGATTTCAGGTCGGGGAATCAGCCCCAGCATTTT.

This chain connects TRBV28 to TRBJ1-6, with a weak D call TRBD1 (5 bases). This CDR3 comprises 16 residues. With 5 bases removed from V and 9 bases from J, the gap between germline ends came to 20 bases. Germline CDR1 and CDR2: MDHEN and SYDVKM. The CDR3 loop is CASSPPSVKRGSPLHF. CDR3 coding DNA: TGTGCCAGCAGTCCCCCTTCGGTCAAGAGGGGTTCACCCCTCCACTTT.

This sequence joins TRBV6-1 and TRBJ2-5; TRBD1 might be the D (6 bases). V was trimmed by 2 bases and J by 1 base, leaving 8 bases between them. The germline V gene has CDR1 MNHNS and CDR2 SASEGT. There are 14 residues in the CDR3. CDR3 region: CASSESRGQETQYF. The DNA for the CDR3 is TGTGCCAGCAGTGAAAGCAGGGGCCAAGAGACCCAGTACTTC.

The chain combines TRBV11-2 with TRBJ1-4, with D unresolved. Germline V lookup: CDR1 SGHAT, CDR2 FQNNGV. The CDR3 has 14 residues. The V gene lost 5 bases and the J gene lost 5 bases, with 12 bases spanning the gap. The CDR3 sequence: CASSHRVYNEKLFF. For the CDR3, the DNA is TGTGCCAGCAGCCACCGGGTCTACAATGAAAAACTGTTTTTT.

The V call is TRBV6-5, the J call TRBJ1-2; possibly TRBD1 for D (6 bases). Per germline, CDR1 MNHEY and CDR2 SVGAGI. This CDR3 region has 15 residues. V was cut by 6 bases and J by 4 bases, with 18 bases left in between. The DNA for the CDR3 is TGTGCCAGCAGCCCGTCCGGGACATCTTTCTATGGCTACACCTTC. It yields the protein CASSPSGTSFYGYTF.

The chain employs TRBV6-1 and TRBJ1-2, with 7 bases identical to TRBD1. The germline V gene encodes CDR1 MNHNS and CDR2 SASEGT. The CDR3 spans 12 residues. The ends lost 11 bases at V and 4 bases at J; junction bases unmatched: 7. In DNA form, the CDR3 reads TGTGCCTGCGACAGGGTAGGCTATGGCTACACCTTC. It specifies CACDRVGYGYTF.

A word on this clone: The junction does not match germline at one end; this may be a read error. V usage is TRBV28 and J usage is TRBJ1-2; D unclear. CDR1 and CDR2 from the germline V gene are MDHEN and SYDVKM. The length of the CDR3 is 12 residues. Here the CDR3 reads CASSLINFGYTF. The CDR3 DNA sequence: TGTGCCAGCAGTTTAATTAACTTTGGCTACACCTTC.

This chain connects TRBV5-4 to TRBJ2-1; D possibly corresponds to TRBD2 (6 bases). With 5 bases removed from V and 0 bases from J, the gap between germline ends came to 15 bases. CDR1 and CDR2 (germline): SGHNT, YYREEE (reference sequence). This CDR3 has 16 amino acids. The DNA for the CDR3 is TGTGCCAGCAGGGGACTGGCGAGGAGCTCCTACAATGAGCAGTTCTTC. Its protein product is CASRGLARSSYNEQFF.

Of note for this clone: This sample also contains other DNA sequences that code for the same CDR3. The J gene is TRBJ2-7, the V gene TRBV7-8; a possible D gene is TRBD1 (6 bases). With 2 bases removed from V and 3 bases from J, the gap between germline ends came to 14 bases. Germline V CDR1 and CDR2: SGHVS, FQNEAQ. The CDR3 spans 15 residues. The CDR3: CASSLTGSGHYEQYF. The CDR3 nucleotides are TGTGCCAGCAGCTTAACAGGGTCTGGTCACTACGAGCAGTACTTC.

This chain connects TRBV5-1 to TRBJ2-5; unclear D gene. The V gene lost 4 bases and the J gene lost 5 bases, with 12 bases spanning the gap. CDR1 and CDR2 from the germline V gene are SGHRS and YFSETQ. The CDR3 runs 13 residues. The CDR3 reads CASSTNPGETQYF. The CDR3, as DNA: TGCGCCAGCAGCACAAACCCCGGGGAGACCCAGTACTTC.